This T cell receptor beta chain was recorded in a study of control samples from healthy donors and cancer patients. Sequencing used immunoSEQ multiplex PCR; TCRdb keeps in-frame clones, though not all of them. The sample includes some 150,000 clones, about 93% of them seen just once. Germline V CDR1 and CDR2: GTSNPN, SVGIG (reference sequence). V gave up 2 bases and J gave up 2 bases, with 9 bases separating them. The CDR3 covers 13 residues. This chain links TRBV30 with TRBJ1-1; D is ambiguous. Input material: blood. The TCR comes from a man over 45 in good health. The DNA for the CDR3 is TGTGCCTGGAGTCAGAGGGTAAACACTGAAGCTTTCTTT. Translation gives CAWSQRVNTEAFF. Together with reference TRBV30 and TRBJ1-1, the CDR3 gives the full variable domain: SQTIHQWPATLVQPVGSPLSLECTVEGTSNPNLYWYRQAAGRGLQLLFYSVGIGQISSEVPQNLSASRPQDRQFILSSKKLLLSDSGFYLCAWSQRVNTEAFFGQGTRLTVV.